This T cell receptor beta chain was identified in a study of cytomegalovirus exposure and HLA in healthy donors. Germline V lookup: CDR1 MNHEY, CDR2 SVGAGI. V was shortened by 8 bases and J by 4 bases, with 12 bases between the two germline ends. The CDR3 runs 12 residues. Findings and caveats of the study: TCR beta chains associated with HLA were, in a later analysis, more clonally expanded than equally common others. Through in vitro validation, a few CMV-associated chains were shown to be specific for CMV antigens. A later analysis found TCR association rates differed by HLA locus, highest for DRB1 and lowest for HLA-C.

PCR involved 60 Vbeta and 13 Jbeta primers. The assay was immunoSEQ multiplex PCR, and TCRdb's table has in-frame clones only and misses some. The sample holds fewer than 110,000 clones, 65% to 80% seen once. As for this clone: The antigen remains unidentified.

This receptor was taken from a woman aged 40 to 50 in good health and CMV-seronegative. The V and J genes are TRBV6-5 and TRBJ2-7, with D maybe TRBD2 (5 bases). Sequencing was carried out using PBMCs. For the CDR3, the DNA is TGTGCCAGCGCCGGGAATAGTTACGAGCAGTACTTC. Protein sequence: CASAGNSYEQYF.